These T cell receptor beta chains were read from a single sample in a study of chemoradiotherapy in HPV16-positive cancers. Clones were read by immunoSEQ multiplex PCR, and TCRdb kept only the in-frame ones, dropping some. The repertoire consists of roughly 15,000 clones, with about three quarters occurring once and the leading ten covering about 9.5%. Sampling took place from a patient who underwent chemoradiotherapy. These receptors came from a human donor with HPV-associated anogenital cancer. CDR3s include the opening cysteine and the closing phenylalanine or tryptophan. The D gene is left open where the match is weak. The listing skips clone size in some rows; elsewhere it reads once, few, many or a size class.

size: .
V: TRBV6-1
D: .
J: TRBJ2-7
CDR3: CASSESPGAPYEQYF
DNA: TGTGCCAGCAGTGAATCTCCGGGGGCCCCCTACGAGCAGTACTTC

size: .
V: TRBV18
D: .
J: TRBJ2-7
CDR3: CASSPPQGRTGNEQYF
DNA: TGTGCCAGCTCACCACCACAGGGCCGAACCGGTAACGAGCAGTACTTC

size: .
V: TRBV19
D: TRBD1
J: TRBJ1-2
CDR3: CASSIFGQGLNGYTF
DNA: TGTGCCAGTAGTATATTTGGACAGGGGCTAAATGGCTACACCTTC

size: .
V: TRBV27
D: TRBD1
J: TRBJ2-3
CDR3: CASSLGQGAYTDTQYF
DNA: TGTGCCAGCAGTTTAGGACAGGGGGCATATACAGATACGCAGTATTTT

size: .
V: TRBV15
D: .
J: TRBJ2-7
CDR3: CATSRPRPRGGHEQYF
DNA: TGTGCCACCAGCCGTCCCCGGCCCAGGGGCGGGCACGAGCAGTACTTC

size: .
V: TRBV19
D: TRBD1
J: TRBJ1-4
CDR3: CASQDRATNEKLFF
DNA: TGTGCCAGCCAGGACAGGGCAACTAATGAAAAACTGTTTTTT

size: once
V: TRBV28
D: .
J: TRBJ2-1
CDR3: CASSFLVGRNEQFF
DNA: TGTGCCAGCAGTTTTCTCGTTGGGCGCAATGAGCAGTTCTTC

size: .
V: TRBV4-2
D: .
J: TRBJ1-2
CDR3: CASSTTGDHYGYTF
DNA: TGTGCCAGCAGTACGACGGGTGACCACTATGGCTACACCTTC

size: .
V: TRBV4-1
D: TRBD2
J: TRBJ2-1
CDR3: CASSGSLAGGGREQFF
DNA: TGCGCCAGCAGCGGATCTTTAGCGGGGGGAGGGCGCGAGCAGTTCTTC

size: .
V: TRBV30
D: TRBD1
J: TRBJ1-1
CDR3: CAWSRDRGTAEAFF
DNA: TGTGCCTGGAGTCGGGACAGGGGAACGGCTGAAGCTTTCTTT

size: few
V: TRBV9
D: .
J: TRBJ1-2
CDR3: CASSQEIRPQGTYGYTF
DNA: TGTGCCAGCAGCCAAGAAATAAGACCACAGGGAACCTATGGCTACACCTTC

size: .
V: TRBV19
D: .
J: TRBJ1-2
CDR3: CASNKRQAPVNGYTF
DNA: TGTGCCAGTAACAAAAGACAGGCCCCCGTTAATGGCTACACCTTC

size: .
V: TRBV5-1
D: .
J: TRBJ2-1
CDR3: CASSLTSYNEQFF
DNA: TGCGCCAGCAGCTTGACTTCCTACAATGAGCAGTTCTTC

size: .
V: TRBV4-3
D: TRBD2
J: TRBJ2-6
CDR3: CASSQDPAGAGANVLTF
DNA: TGCGCCAGCAGCCAAGATCCGGCGGGGGCTGGGGCCAACGTCCTGACTTTC

size: few
V: TRBV5-4
D: TRBD2
J: TRBJ2-2
CDR3: CASSLVSGGAGELFF
DNA: TGTGCCAGCAGCTTGGTTAGCGGGGGGGCCGGGGAGCTGTTTTTT

size: .
V: TRBV19
D: .
J: TRBJ2-7
CDR3: CASSIRDGEQYF
DNA: TGTGCCAGTAGTATTAGGGACGGCGAGCAGTACTTC

size: few
V: TRBV10-2
D: .
J: TRBJ1-2
CDR3: CASSGRQEEGYTF
DNA: TGCGCCAGCAGTGGTCGACAGGAAGAGGGCTACACCTTC

size: .
V: TRBV9
D: TRBD2
J: TRBJ2-7
CDR3: CASSVGVAGGGSSYEQYF
DNA: TGTGCCAGCAGCGTAGGGGTGGCAGGCGGGGGGTCCTCCTACGAGCAGTACTTC

size: .
V: TRBV7-2
D: .
J: TRBJ2-7
CDR3: CASSLSHEQYF
DNA: TGTGCCAGCAGCTTATCCCACGAGCAGTACTTC

size: .
V: TRBV7-9
D: .
J: TRBJ1-1
CDR3: CASSLYTEAFF
DNA: TGTGCCAGCAGCCTCTACACTGAAGCTTTCTTT

size: few
V: TRBV4-3
D: .
J: TRBJ2-7
CDR3: CASSQQRGSSYEQYF
DNA: TGCGCCAGCAGCCAGCAAAGGGGCAGCTCCTACGAGCAGTACTTC

size: .
V: TRBV7-8
D: TRBD2
J: TRBJ2-7
CDR3: CASSGGLAGLLGIYEQYF
DNA: TGTGCCAGCAGCGGGGGACTAGCGGGGCTACTAGGAATCTACGAGCAGTACTTC